A selection of T cell receptor beta chains follows, all from one sample in a study of beta chain features in type 1 diabetes. The protocol was immunoSEQ multiplex PCR, while the TCRdb copy is restricted to in-frame clones and leaves out a portion. The table records roughly 140,000 clones, roughly 11% of them present only once. The sample comprised central memory CD4+ T cells from blood. Every receptor here comes from a young man in good health. Both conserved end residues are part of each CDR3. D genes are given only for firm matches. Not every row has a clone size; where given, it reads once, few, many or a size class.

CDR3 protein: CAISQLAGERTGELFF
CDR3 DNA: TGTGCCATCAGTCAGCTAGCGGGAGAACGGACCGGGGAGCTGTTTTTT
D gene: TRBD2
CDR3 length: 16
clone size: few
J gene: TRBJ2-2
V gene: TRBV10-3

CDR3 protein: CASSQRTGGGELFF
CDR3 DNA: TGTGCCAGCAGCCAGAGGACGGGAGGTGGGGAGCTGTTTTTT
D gene: TRBD2
CDR3 length: 14
clone size: few
J gene: TRBJ2-2
V gene: TRBV5-4

CDR3 protein: CASSTRQGSSYNEQFF
CDR3 DNA: TGTGCCAGCAGTACCAGACAGGGGAGCTCCTACAATGAGCAGTTCTTC
D gene: TRBD1
CDR3 length: 16
clone size: few
J gene: TRBJ2-1
V gene: TRBV27

CDR3 protein: CASSYSLEGGKAFF
CDR3 DNA: TGTGCCAGCAGTTACTCCTTGGAGGGAGGGAAAGCTTTCTTT
D gene: NA
CDR3 length: 14
clone size: many
J gene: TRBJ1-1
V gene: TRBV6-6

CDR3 protein: CASSSGLGRNNEQFF
CDR3 DNA: TGTGCCAGCAGCTCCGGACTAGGGAGGAACAATGAGCAGTTCTTC
D gene: TRBD2
CDR3 length: 15
clone size: NA
J gene: TRBJ2-1
V gene: TRBV11-1

CDR3 protein: CASRNLEANYGYTF
CDR3 DNA: TGTGCCAGTAGGAACCTGGAAGCTAACTATGGCTACACCTTC
D gene: NA
CDR3 length: 14
clone size: NA
J gene: TRBJ1-2
V gene: TRBV19

CDR3 protein: CASSPELVSYGYTF
CDR3 DNA: TGTGCCAGCAGCCCAGAGTTGGTTAGCTATGGCTACACCTTC
D gene: NA
CDR3 length: 14
clone size: NA
J gene: TRBJ1-2
V gene: TRBV6-6

CDR3 protein: CASSLTATNEKLFF
CDR3 DNA: TGTGCCAGCAGCTTGACGGCAACTAATGAAAAACTGTTTTTT
D gene: NA
CDR3 length: 14
clone size: few
J gene: TRBJ1-4
V gene: TRBV5-4

CDR3 protein: CASSLSTGSTEAFF
CDR3 DNA: TGTGCCAGCAGCTTATCGACAGGGAGCACTGAAGCTTTCTTT
D gene: TRBD1
CDR3 length: 14
clone size: NA
J gene: TRBJ1-1
V gene: TRBV7-2

CDR3 protein: CASSDLGPSNSPLHF
CDR3 DNA: TGCGCCAGCAGCGACCTCGGACCGAGTAATTCACCCCTCCACTTT
D gene: NA
CDR3 length: 15
clone size: few
J gene: TRBJ1-6
V gene: TRBV5-1

CDR3 protein: CASSFGDRYNEQFF
CDR3 DNA: TGTGCCAGCAGCTTCGGGGACAGGTACAATGAGCAGTTCTTC
D gene: TRBD1
CDR3 length: 14
clone size: NA
J gene: TRBJ2-1
V gene: TRBV7-9

CDR3 protein: CASSGGVTSKGNEQFF
CDR3 DNA: TGTGCCAGCAGCGGTGGGGTGACTAGTAAGGGCAATGAGCAGTTCTTC
D gene: NA
CDR3 length: 16
clone size: few
J gene: TRBJ2-1
V gene: TRBV9

CDR3 protein: CASSITDNYGYTF
CDR3 DNA: TGTGCCAGCAGTATCACAGATAACTATGGCTACACCTTC
D gene: NA
CDR3 length: 13
clone size: few
J gene: TRBJ1-2
V gene: TRBV2

CDR3 protein: CASGRGDHEQYF
CDR3 DNA: TGTGCCAGCGGGAGGGGAGACCACGAGCAGTACTTC
D gene: TRBD2
CDR3 length: 12
clone size: NA
J gene: TRBJ2-7
V gene: TRBV7-2

CDR3 protein: CASSQEGTSGRRLDTQYF
CDR3 DNA: TGCGCCAGCAGCCAAGAGGGGACTAGCGGGAGGAGGTTGGATACGCAGTATTTT
D gene: TRBD2
CDR3 length: 18
clone size: NA
J gene: TRBJ2-3
V gene: TRBV4-3

CDR3 protein: CSVGGSGDTQYF
CDR3 DNA: TGCAGCGTTGGGGGTTCGGGTGACACGCAGTATTTT
D gene: NA
CDR3 length: 12
clone size: NA
J gene: TRBJ2-3
V gene: TRBV29-1

CDR3 protein: CASSDTSRGGTQYF
CDR3 DNA: TGTGCCAGCAGCGATACATCCCGGGGAGGTACGCAGTATTTT
D gene: NA
CDR3 length: 14
clone size: NA
J gene: TRBJ2-3
V gene: TRBV9

CDR3 protein: CASSRFRVVGETQYF
CDR3 DNA: TGTGCCAGCAGCCGGTTCAGGGTAGTAGGAGAGACCCAGTACTTC
D gene: NA
CDR3 length: 15
clone size: NA
J gene: TRBJ2-5
V gene: TRBV7-3

CDR3 protein: CASSQEGRGRSYNEQFF
CDR3 DNA: TGTGCCAGCAGCCAAGAGGGCCGCGGGAGATCCTACAATGAGCAGTTCTTC
D gene: TRBD2
CDR3 length: 17
clone size: NA
J gene: TRBJ2-1
V gene: TRBV4-2

CDR3 protein: CASSLLRSTSYNEQFF
CDR3 DNA: TGTGCCAGCAGTTTGTTGCGGAGCACCTCCTACAATGAGCAGTTCTTC
D gene: NA
CDR3 length: 16
clone size: few
J gene: TRBJ2-1
V gene: TRBV28

CDR3 protein: CASSIGQKETQYF
CDR3 DNA: TGTGCCAGCAGTATCGGACAGAAAGAGACCCAGTACTTC
D gene: NA
CDR3 length: 13
clone size: few
J gene: TRBJ2-5
V gene: TRBV2

CDR3 protein: CASSFRENQPQHF
CDR3 DNA: TGTGCCAGCAGTTTCAGGGAAAATCAGCCCCAGCATTTT
D gene: NA
CDR3 length: 13
clone size: few
J gene: TRBJ1-5
V gene: TRBV27

CDR3 protein: CASSFGTSAQYF
CDR3 DNA: TGTGCCAGCAGTTTCGGGACTTCCGCGCAGTATTTT
D gene: NA
CDR3 length: 12
clone size: few
J gene: TRBJ2-3
V gene: TRBV28

CDR3 protein: CASADRDRNNEQFF
CDR3 DNA: TGTGCCAGCGCCGACAGGGATAGGAACAATGAGCAGTTCTTC
D gene: TRBD1
CDR3 length: 14
clone size: few
J gene: TRBJ2-1
V gene: TRBV7-2

CDR3 protein: CASSRTVSNQPQHF
CDR3 DNA: TGTGCCAGCAGTAGGACAGTTAGCAATCAGCCCCAGCATTTT
D gene: NA
CDR3 length: 14
clone size: few
J gene: TRBJ1-5
V gene: TRBV28

CDR3 protein: CASRKAETQYF
CDR3 DNA: TGTGCCAGCAGGAAAGCAGAGACCCAGTACTTC
D gene: NA
CDR3 length: 11
clone size: many
J gene: TRBJ2-5
V gene: TRBV6-6

CDR3 protein: CSVEDPKIGEQFF
CDR3 DNA: TGCAGCGTTGAAGATCCGAAGATCGGTGAGCAGTTCTTC
D gene: NA
CDR3 length: 13
clone size: few
J gene: TRBJ2-1
V gene: TRBV29-1

CDR3 protein: CASSWGNQNIQYF
CDR3 DNA: TGTGCCAGCAGTTGGGGAAACCAAAACATTCAGTACTTC
D gene: NA
CDR3 length: 13
clone size: NA
J gene: TRBJ2-4
V gene: TRBV28